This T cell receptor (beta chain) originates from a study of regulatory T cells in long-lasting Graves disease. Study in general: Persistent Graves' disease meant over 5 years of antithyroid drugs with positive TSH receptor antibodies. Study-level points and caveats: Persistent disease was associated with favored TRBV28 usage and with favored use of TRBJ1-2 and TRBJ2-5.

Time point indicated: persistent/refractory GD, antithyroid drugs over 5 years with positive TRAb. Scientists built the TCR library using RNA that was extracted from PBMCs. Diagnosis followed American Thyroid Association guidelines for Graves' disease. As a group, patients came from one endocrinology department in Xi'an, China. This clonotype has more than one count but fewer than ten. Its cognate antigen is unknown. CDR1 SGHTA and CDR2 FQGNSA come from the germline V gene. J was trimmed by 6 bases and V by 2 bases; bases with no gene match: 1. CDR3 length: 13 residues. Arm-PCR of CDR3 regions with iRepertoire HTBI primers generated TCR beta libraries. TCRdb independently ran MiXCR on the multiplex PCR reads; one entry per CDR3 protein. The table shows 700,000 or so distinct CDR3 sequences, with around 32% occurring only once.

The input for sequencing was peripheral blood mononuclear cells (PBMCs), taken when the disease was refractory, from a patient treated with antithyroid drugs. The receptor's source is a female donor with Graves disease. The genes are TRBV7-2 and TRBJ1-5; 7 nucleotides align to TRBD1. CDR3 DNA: TGTGCCAGCAGCTTATGGGACAGTCAGCCCCAGCATTTT. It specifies CASSLWDSQPQHF.